This T cell receptor (beta chain) comes out of a study of shared clonotypes between healthy human individuals. Profiling relied on immunoSEQ multiplex PCR, and the TCRdb table lists in-frame clones only, not all of them. The sample consists of around 990,000 clones, roughly 77% of them appearing once. The donor population consisted of healthy HIV-negative adults with no recent acute infections or vaccinations. The donors, all of them Caucasian adults, lived in Nashville, Tennessee. Splitting of CD4+ cells produced CD45RA+ naive and CD45RA-negative memory subsets. V was pared by 4 bases and J by 0 bases, with 16 bases between. This CDR3 has 16 amino acids. Germline CDR1 GTSNPN, CDR2 SVGIG (reference sequence).

Input material: memory CD4+ T cells from PBMCs. Subset described: CD45RA-negative fraction. The receptor was isolated from a man between 18 and 29 years old in good health. Some clones in this sample may be carry-over from other donors' samples. This chain connects TRBV30 to TRBJ1-3; possible D gene TRBD1, 6 bases. CDR3 bases: TGTGCCTGGACCTTAGGGGGGGCCGTCTCTGGAAACACCATATATTTT. Protein sequence: CAWTLGGAVSGNTIYF.